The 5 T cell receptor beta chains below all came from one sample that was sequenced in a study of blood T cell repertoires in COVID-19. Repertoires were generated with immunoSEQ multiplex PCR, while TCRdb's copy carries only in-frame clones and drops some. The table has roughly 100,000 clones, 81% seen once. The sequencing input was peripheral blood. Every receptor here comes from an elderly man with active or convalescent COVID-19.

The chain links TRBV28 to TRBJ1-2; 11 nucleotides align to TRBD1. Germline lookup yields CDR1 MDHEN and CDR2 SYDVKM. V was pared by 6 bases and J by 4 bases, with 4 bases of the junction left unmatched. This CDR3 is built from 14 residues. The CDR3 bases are TGTGCCAGCAGATGGACAGGGGGCCGCTATGGCTACACCTTC. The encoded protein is CASRWTGGRYGYTF.

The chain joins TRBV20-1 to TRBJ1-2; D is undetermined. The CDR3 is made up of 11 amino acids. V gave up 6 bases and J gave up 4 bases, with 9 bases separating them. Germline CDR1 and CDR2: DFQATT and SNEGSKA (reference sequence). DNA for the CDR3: TGCAGTGCGACCGACACCTATGGCTACACCTTC. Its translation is CSATDTYGYTF.

The CDR3 protein is CASSTDRGRNQPQHF. As DNA, the CDR3 is TGTGCCAGTAGCACAGACAGGGGGCGTAATCAGCCCCAGCATTTT. The chain combines TRBV19 with TRBJ1-5; 10 nucleotides agree with TRBD1. The CDR3 runs 15 residues. Germline V gene sequence: CDR1 LNHDA, CDR2 SQIVND (reference sequence). V gave up 6 bases and J gave up 4 bases; unmatched junction bases: 6. The variable domain in full, with the rest retrieved from reference TRBV19 and TRBJ1-5, is DGGITQSPKYLFRKEGQNVTLSCEQNLNHDAMYWYRQDPGQGLRLIYYSQIVNDFQKGDIAEGYSVSREKKESFPLTVTSAQKNPTAFYLCASSTDRGRNQPQHFGDGTRLSIL.

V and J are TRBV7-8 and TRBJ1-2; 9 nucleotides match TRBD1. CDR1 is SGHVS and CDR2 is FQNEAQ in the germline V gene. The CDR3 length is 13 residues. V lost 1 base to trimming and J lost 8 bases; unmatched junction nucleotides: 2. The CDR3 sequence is CASSLVGQGGYTF. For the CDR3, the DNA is TGTGCCAGCAGCTTAGTGGGACAGGGAGGCTACACCTTC.

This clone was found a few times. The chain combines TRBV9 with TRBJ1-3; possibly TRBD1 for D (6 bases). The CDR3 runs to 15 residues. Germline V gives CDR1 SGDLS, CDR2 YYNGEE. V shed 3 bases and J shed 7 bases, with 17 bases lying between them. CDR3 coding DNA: TGTGCCAGCAGCGCCCCAGGGGTTATCGGGAACACCATATATTTT. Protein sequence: CASSAPGVIGNTIYF.